This T cell receptor beta chain was sequenced for a study of blood T cell repertoires in COVID-19. The CDR3 contains 16 residues. Germline lookup yields CDR1 KGHSH and CDR2 LQKENI. Trimming at V came to 0 bases and at J to 8 bases, leaving 9 bases not matched to a gene. Ages ranged from about 18 to 89 years, with residence in 24 US areas. Clones were read by immunoSEQ multiplex PCR, and TCRdb kept only the in-frame ones, dropping some. The table has under 400,000 clones, approximately 89% seen once. Sequencing was performed on PBMCs or T cells enriched from blood (not recorded which). The chain links TRBV18 to TRBJ2-1, with 8 nucleotides matching TRBD2. This sequence was found in a man aged 40-49 years in a cohort exposed to, infected with or recovered from COVID-19 (not recorded which). The CDR3 DNA is TGTGCCAGCTCACCACCCCCGCGGGAGGCCTTGCATGAGCAGTTCTTC. Protein product: CASSPPPREALHEQFF.